This is a list of T cell receptor beta chains from one sample in a study of radiotherapy plus CTLA-4 blockade in lung cancer. Here immunoSEQ multiplex PCR was the method, and the copy in TCRdb shows in-frame clones only, minus some. The table records around 130,000 clones, just under 90% of them present only once. The source was peripheral blood, collected from a patient treated with radiotherapy plus ipilimumab. These receptors all stem from a human donor with non-small cell lung cancer that progressed on radiotherapy plus ipilimumab. The CDR3 runs from the conserved cysteine through the conserved F or W. A D gene is named only where the DNA matches it firmly. Clone size is not always given. Where it is, it says once, few, many or a class for expanded clones.

TRBD2	.	TRBV5-1	TRBJ2-3	TGCGCCAGCAGCTTCGGGGGGAATGTGGGCACAGATACGCAGTATTTT	CASSFGGNVGTDTQYF
.	.	TRBV6-1	TRBJ2-3	TGTGCCAGCAGTGCAGGGACAAACACAGATACGCAGTATTTT	CASSAGTNTDTQYF
.	.	TRBV5-4	TRBJ1-1	TGTGCCAGCAGCTTGTTTTTCGGGGGGGATTTAATGAACACTGAAGCTTTCTTT	CASSLFFGGDLMNTEAFF
TRBD1	.	TRBV5-1	TRBJ1-2	TGCGCCAGCAGCTTGGATAGGGGGCGAGACTATGGCTACACCTTC	CASSLDRGRDYGYTF
.	.	TRBV5-1	TRBJ2-7	TGCGCCAGCAGCTTGGCATTTGACGCCAGGTTTGCCTACGAGCAGTACTTC	CASSLAFDARFAYEQYF
.	.	TRBV5-6	TRBJ1-1	TGTGCCAGCAGCAGGGAAGTGAACACTGAAGCTTTCTTT	CASSREVNTEAFF
.	.	TRBV15	TRBJ2-3	TGTGCCACCAGCGGACGGGACTATACGCAGTATTTT	CATSGRDYTQYF
TRBD2	.	TRBV4-1	TRBJ2-1	TGCGCCAGCAGCCCCGGACTAGCGCCTACCTACAATGAGCAGTTCTTC	CASSPGLAPTYNEQFF
.	.	TRBV5-1	TRBJ2-5	TGCGCCAGCAGCTTGGGATCTAGAATACAAGAGACCCAGTACTTC	CASSLGSRIQETQYF
.	.	TRBV14	TRBJ1-1	TGTGCCAGCAGCCAAGTTCAACGGGGGGGTGGTACTGAAGCTTTCTTT	CASSQVQRGGGTEAFF
.	.	TRBV2	TRBJ2-5	TGTGCCAGCAGTGAATTCCCCGGGGAGACCCAGTACTTC	CASSEFPGETQYF
TRBD2	.	TRBV18	TRBJ2-1	TGTGCCAGCTCACCGGGACTAACCAATGAGCAGTTCTTC	CASSPGLTNEQFF
.	.	TRBV11-3	TRBJ1-1	TGTGCCAGCAGCTTACCACCCCTATCAAGACAGAACACTGAAGCTTTCTTT	CASSLPPLSRQNTEAFF
TRBD1	.	TRBV11-3	TRBJ2-2	TGTGCCAGCAGCTCTGGACAGGGTAACACCGGGGAGCTGTTTTTT	CASSSGQGNTGELFF
.	few	TRBV29-1	TRBJ1-2	TGCAGCGTCCCTCTCGGGGGAGGGTGGAACTATGGCTACACCTTC	CSVPLGGGWNYGYTF
.	.	TRBV30	TRBJ1-2	TGTGCCTGGAGTCCACAGGGAGGGTATGGCTACACCTTC	CAWSPQGGYGYTF
TRBD2	.	TRBV5-6	TRBJ2-1	TGTGCCAGCAGCTTACGGATGTTAGCGGGAGAGTCCTACAATGAGCAGTTCTTC	CASSLRMLAGESYNEQFF
.	.	TRBV4-2	TRBJ2-2	TGTGCCAGCAGCCAAGAAGGGCGAGCGGTGAACACCGGGGAGCTGTTTTTT	CASSQEGRAVNTGELFF
.	.	TRBV5-1	TRBJ2-2	TGCGCCAGCAGCTTGGTTGTTGAGTTGACCGGGGAGCTGTTTTTT	CASSLVVELTGELFF
TRBD2	.	TRBV10-3	TRBJ2-7	TGTGCCATCAGTGGGTATGGGACTAGCGGGAGAAACGAGCAGTACTTC	CAISGYGTSGRNEQYF
.	once	TRBV7-2	TRBJ2-1	TGTGCCAGCAGCCTAACGCTCCACAATGAGCAGTTCTTC	CASSLTLHNEQFF
.	.	TRBV2	TRBJ2-3	TGTGCCAGCAGTGAATTGGGGGGGCTCGGCACAGATACGCAGTATTTT	CASSELGGLGTDTQYF
TRBD2	.	TRBV30	TRBJ2-2	TGTGCCTGGACCGACGGGACTAGCGGCTGGCTGTTTTTT	CAWTDGTSGWLFF
TRBD2	.	TRBV9	TRBJ2-2	TGTGCCAGCAGCGTGACTAGCGGGGTCGGGGAGCTGTTTTTT	CASSVTSGVGELFF
.	once	TRBV4-2	TRBJ2-7	TGTGCCAGCAGCCAAGATATTGGCTACGAGCAGTACTTC	CASSQDIGYEQYF
.	.	TRBV2	TRBJ2-1	TGTGCCAGCACTAATAGCGGTGGGGGTTTTGATGAGCAGTTCTTC	CASTNSGGGFDEQFF
.	.	TRBV11-2	TRBJ2-7	TGTGCCAGCAGCTTATTGATGGGATTCTACGAGCAGTACTTC	CASSLLMGFYEQYF
.	.	TRBV27	TRBJ2-7	TGTGCCAGCAGTTTTAGGCAGGGACTCGCGTCCGAGCAGTACTTC	CASSFRQGLASEQYF
TRBD1	.	TRBV19	TRBJ2-6	TGTGCCAGTAGTGCGTGGACAGGAACCTCTGGGGCCAACGTCCTGACTTTC	CASSAWTGTSGANVLTF
.	.	TRBV6-6	TRBJ2-5	TGTGCCAGCAGTCGGGGCGCGGGCGCTGTCGAGGGGACCCAGTACTTC	CASSRGAGAVEGTQYF
.	.	TRBV5-5	TRBJ1-5	TGTGCCAGCAGTGACAGCAATCAGCCCCAGCATTTT	CASSDSNQPQHF
.	.	TRBV11-2	TRBJ1-1	TGTGCCAGCAGCTCAAGACCGATGAACACTGAAGCTTTCTTT	CASSSRPMNTEAFF
TRBD2	.	TRBV5-1	TRBJ2-7	TGCGCCAGCAGCTTTAGGAATCTGGGGCCTAGCGGGAGCGTTTCCCACTACGAGCAGTACTTC	CASSFRNLGPSGSVSHYEQYF
.	.	TRBV21-1	TRBJ1-5	TGTGCCAGCAGCAAACGTTTGTGGGGGAAAGGTCAGCCCCAGCATTTT	CASSKRLWGKGQPQHF
.	.	TRBV25-1	TRBJ2-1	TGTGCCAGCAGTGATGAACTAGCAGTCAATGAGCAGTTCTTC	CASSDELAVNEQFF
TRBD2	.	TRBV7-9	TRBJ2-7	TGTGCCAGCAGCCTCGGACTAGCGGAGGTCTACGAGCAGTACTTC	CASSLGLAEVYEQYF
TRBD2	.	TRBV5-1	TRBJ2-1	TGCGCCAGCAGCTTGGAAGGGACTAGGGATGAGCAGTTCTTC	CASSLEGTRDEQFF
.	few	TRBV28	TRBJ1-2	TGTGCCAGCAGTTACAGGGATGGCTACACCTTC	CASSYRDGYTF
.	.	TRBV6-5	TRBJ1-2	TGTGCCAGCAGTTACCAGCAAGGGACCGGCTACACCTTC	CASSYQQGTGYTF
.	.	TRBV27	TRBJ2-7	TGTGCCAGCAAGGACACCACCTCCTACGAGCAGTACTTC	CASKDTTSYEQYF
TRBD1	.	TRBV6-6	TRBJ1-3	TGTGCCAGCCAGGGGGACAGAAGAAACACCATATATTTT	CASQGDRRNTIYF
.	.	TRBV5-1	TRBJ2-5	TGCGCCAGCAGCTTCCTACGGGTTCAAGAGACCCAGTACTTC	CASSFLRVQETQYF